A single sample is the source of the 25 T cell receptor beta chains below, sequenced in a study of blood T cell repertoires in COVID-19. TCRdb keeps only in-frame clones here, not all; method: immunoSEQ multiplex PCR. The sample holds about 160,000 clones, about 85% seen once. Sequencing was done on a sample of peripheral blood. The receptors come from a man aged 80 or over with COVID-19, enrolled during active disease.

This chain connects TRBV5-1 to TRBJ1-3; a possible D gene is TRBD1 (6 bases). The CDR3 is 18 residues long. Germline V lookup: CDR1 SGHRS, CDR2 YFSETQ. V was cut by 4 bases and J by 1 base, with 21 bases left in between. Here the CDR3 reads CASSPGQFAVGSGNTIYF. Here the CDR3 DNA reads TGCGCCAGCAGCCCAGGACAGTTCGCGGTGGGGTCTGGAAACACCATATATTTT.

The chain uses TRBV29-1 and TRBJ2-1; D ambiguous. This CDR3 is built from 13 residues. V lost 4 bases and J lost 0, with 7 bases in between. Germline V gene lookup returns CDR1 SQVTM and CDR2 ANQGSEA. The CDR3 loop reads CSVGTYSYNEQFF. In DNA, the CDR3 is TGCAGCGTTGGTACATACTCCTACAATGAGCAGTTCTTC.

V gene TRBV6-5 combines with J gene TRBJ2-7; possibly TRBD1 for D (6 bases). From germline, CDR1 is MNHEY and CDR2 SVGAGI. The CDR3 covers 13 residues. The ends were cut back, 4 bases at V and 3 bases at J, with 10 bases in the middle. DNA of the CDR3: TGTGCCAGCAGTTCAGGGGTTATCTACGAGCAGTACTTC. As protein: CASSSGVIYEQYF.

The rearrangement joins TRBV27 to TRBJ1-2; 9 bases agree with TRBD1. Germline V gives CDR1 MNHEY, CDR2 SMNVEV (reference sequence). The CDR3 has 13 residues. V lost 5 bases, J lost 3 bases, and 1 base stayed unmatched. The CDR3 here is CASSRDRDYGYTF. In nucleotides, the CDR3 is TGTGCCAGCAGTCGGGACAGGGACTATGGCTACACCTTC.

The chain recombines TRBV2 with TRBJ2-3; TRBD1 agrees at 9 bases. The V segment lost 5 bases and the J segment 3 bases; nucleotides outside the gene matches: 3. CDR1 and CDR2 (germline): SNHLY, FYNNEI. This CDR3 region has 14 residues. The CDR3 nucleotides are TGTGCCAGCAGTCCGACAGGGGGTACAGATACGCAGTATTTT. Residues: CASSPTGGTDTQYF.

V is TRBV19 and J is TRBJ1-1; 8 nucleotides match TRBD1. This CDR3 comprises 14 residues. V trimming: 7 bases; J trimming: 2 bases; junction bases outside the gene matches: 6. The germline V gene has CDR1 LNHDA and CDR2 SQIVND (reference sequence). The CDR3 protein is CASIQDRVNTEAFF. The CDR3 nucleotides read TGTGCCAGTATTCAGGACAGGGTAAACACTGAAGCTTTCTTT.

V usage is TRBV19 and J usage is TRBJ1-1, with 8 bases lining up with TRBD1. CDR1 is LNHDA, CDR2 SQIVND, per germline (reference sequence). J was trimmed by 0 bases and V by 1 base; bases with no gene match: 1. The CDR3 covers 15 residues. CDR3 in amino acids: CASSIAGGLNTEAFF. The CDR3 DNA is TGTGCCAGTAGTATAGCAGGGGGCTTGAACACTGAAGCTTTCTTT.

The rearrangement uses TRBV15 and TRBJ1-4; tentatively, D is TRBD1 (5 bases). Trimming took off 0 bases at V and 13 bases at J, with 6 bases between the two ends. The germline CDR1 and CDR2 sequences are LNHNV and YYDKDF (reference sequence). The CDR3 runs 11 residues. CDR3 bases: TGTGCCACCAGCAGAGAGGGGGGACTGTTTTTT. Its translation: CATSREGGLFF.

The chain is built from TRBV28 and TRBJ1-2; D is perhaps TRBD1 (5 bases). V was clipped by 6 bases and J by 1 base, with 18 bases between them. CDR3 length: 16 amino acids. In germline, CDR1 is MDHEN, CDR2 SYDVKM. In DNA, the CDR3 is TGTGCCAGCAGCACATTCCAGGGTTCTGGTAACTATGGCTACACCTTC. Translating it yields CASSTFQGSGNYGYTF.

The chain carries TRBV15 and TRBJ1-6; the match to TRBD1 covers 7 bases. With V trimmed by 0 bases and J by 6 bases, 5 bases remained unmatched. Germline V gene lookup returns CDR1 LNHNV and CDR2 YYDKDF (reference sequence). The CDR3 is 16 amino acids. CDR3 in amino acids: CATSRDRDRFNSPLHF. The CDR3, as DNA: TGTGCCACCAGCAGAGATAGGGACAGATTTAATTCACCCCTCCACTTT.

V is TRBV6-2 or TRBV6-3 and J is TRBJ1-6; D remains unclear. CDR1 and CDR2 (germline): MNHEY, SVGEGT. Trimming stripped 0 bases from V and 14 bases from J, with 8 bases between. The CDR3 extends over 12 amino acids. CDR3: CASSYSRDSLHF. CDR3 nucleotides: TGTGCCAGCAGTTACTCGAGGGATTCCCTCCACTTT.

The CDR3 spells CASSLGQGQTYEQYF. The DNA of the CDR3 is TGCGCCAGCAGCCTGGGACAGGGGCAAACCTACGAGCAGTACTTC. V gene TRBV5-1 combines with J gene TRBJ2-7; 10 nucleotides agree with TRBD1. J lost 2 bases, V lost 4 bases, and 6 bases had no gene match. This CDR3 is built from 15 residues. Germline loops: CDR1 SGHRS, CDR2 YFSETQ.

The chain couples TRBV5-6 to TRBJ2-3; 11 bases are a match to TRBD2. CDR1 and CDR2 from the germline V gene are SGHDT and YYEEEE. CDR3 length: 14 residues. Trimming took 3 bases from V and 9 from J; bases not matched to a gene: 6. The chain's CDR3 is CASSSLAGGDTQYF. The CDR3 DNA follows: TGTGCCAGCAGCTCTTTAGCGGGGGGGGACACGCAGTATTTT. The full variable domain, its missing parts supplied by reference TRBV5-6 and TRBJ2-3, is DAGVTQSPTHLIKTRGQQVTLRCSPKSGHDTVSWYQQALGQGPQFIFQYYEEEERQRGNFPDRFSGHQFPNYSSELNVNALLLGDSALYLCASSSLAGGDTQYFGPGTRLTVL.

The chain carries TRBV12-5 and TRBJ1-2; D gene uncertain. Trimming removed 0 bases at V and 7 bases at J, with 12 bases between. Germline-derived CDR1 and CDR2 are LGHNT and FRNRAP. CDR3 length: 14 residues. The CDR3 DNA sequence: TGTGCTAGTGGTTTGGTACCTATTGTATCTGGCTACACCTTC. Amino acid sequence: CASGLVPIVSGYTF.

The J gene is TRBJ2-3, the V gene TRBV11-2; 8 bases fit TRBD2. The CDR3 is made up of 17 amino acids. The V segment lost 5 bases and the J segment 4 bases; nucleotides outside the gene matches: 14. CDR1 is SGHAT and CDR2 is FQNNGV in the germline V gene. The CDR3 spells CASSPTLSAGGPDTQYF. The CDR3, as DNA: TGTGCCAGCAGCCCTACTCTCTCCGCGGGGGGCCCAGATACGCAGTATTTT.

The chain couples TRBV5-6 to TRBJ1-2, with D maybe TRBD1 (6 bases). Per the germline V gene, CDR1 is SGHDT and CDR2 is YYEEEE. There are 13 residues in the CDR3. V lost 3 bases to trimming and J lost 6 bases, with 12 bases between them. CDR3 residues: CASSSSGVHGYTF. The CDR3 region has the DNA TGTGCCAGCAGCTCCTCAGGGGTCCATGGCTACACCTTC.

This clone appeared once. As DNA, the CDR3 is TGTGCCAGTAGTCCAACCGGGACAGGGACCGGGGAGCTGTTTTTT. This codes for CASSPTGTGTGELFF. The rearrangement joins TRBV19 to TRBJ2-2; the match to TRBD1 covers 9 bases. The CDR3 spans 15 residues. V was pared by 5 bases and J by 5 bases, with 6 bases of the junction left unmatched. Germline V gene lookup returns CDR1 LNHDA and CDR2 SQIVND (reference sequence).

The chain couples TRBV4-3 to TRBJ2-7; 9 bases match TRBD1. Germline V lookup: CDR1 LGHNA, CDR2 YSLEER. With V trimmed by 4 bases and J by 3 bases, 4 bases remained unmatched. CDR3 length: 14 amino acids. As DNA, the CDR3 is TGCGCCAGCAGCCTTCGGACAGGGGACTACGAGCAGTACTTC. As protein: CASSLRTGDYEQYF.

The chain couples TRBV5-3 to TRBJ2-3; perhaps TRBD1 as D (5 bases). TRBV5-3 is designated an ORF whose function remains uncertain. V shed 1 base and J shed 2 bases, with 14 bases lying between them. The CDR3 loop spans 16 amino acids. The CDR3 here is CARSLYTGLYTDTQYF. CDR3 sequence (DNA): TGTGCCAGAAGCTTGTATACAGGCCTCTACACAGATACGCAGTATTTT.

This rearrangement joins TRBV18 to TRBJ2-1; D is perhaps TRBD1 (6 bases). Germline-derived CDR1 and CDR2 are KGHSH and LQKENI. The germline V and J ends were trimmed by 1 base and 8 bases, with 15 bases remaining between them. The length of the CDR3 is 15 residues. The CDR3 reads CASSPRWAGDHEQFF. The DNA of the CDR3 is TGTGCCAGCTCACCACGATGGGCAGGGGACCATGAGCAGTTCTTC.

The rearrangement uses TRBV6-2 or TRBV6-3 and TRBJ1-5; D possibly corresponds to TRBD1 (5 bases). There are 14 residues in the CDR3. Trimming shortened V by 7 bases and J by 4 bases, and 14 bases separated the two germline ends. Germline CDR1 and CDR2: MNHEY and SVGEGT. The CDR3 region is CASNPQGFNQPQHF. For the CDR3, the DNA is TGTGCCAGCAACCCGCAGGGCTTTAATCAGCCCCAGCATTTT.

This clone was detected many times. This chain connects TRBV6-5 to TRBJ2-2, with 8 bases identical to TRBD1. Germline values: CDR1 MNHEY, CDR2 SVGAGI. The CDR3 sequence is 15 residues long. J lost 6 bases, V lost 5 bases, and 8 bases had no gene match. CDR3 in amino acids: CASSRQTGAPGELFF. DNA of the CDR3: TGTGCCAGCAGTCGCCAGACAGGGGCCCCCGGGGAGCTGTTTTTT.

The V and J genes are TRBV15 and TRBJ2-7, with D possibly being TRBD1 (5 bases). V was clipped by 5 bases and J by 3 bases, with 14 bases between them. Per germline, CDR1 LNHNV and CDR2 YYDKDF (reference sequence). This CDR3 is built from 14 residues. The CDR3 DNA sequence: TGTGCCACCAGCCTCATTGGCCAGGGCTACGAGCAGTACTTC. This gives the protein CATSLIGQGYEQYF. Full variable domain (missing parts from reference TRBV15 and TRBJ2-7): DAMVIQNPRYQVTQFGKPVTLSCSQTLNHNVMYWYQQKSSQAPKLLFHYYDKDFNNEADTPDNFQSRRPNTSFCFLDIRSPGLGDTAMYLCATSLIGQGYEQYFGPGTRLTVT.

V gene TRBV10-3 combines with J gene TRBJ2-2, with 8 bases that match TRBD2. Trimming cost V 3 bases and J 6 bases; bases outside gene matches: 6. Germline CDR1 reads ENHRY; CDR2 reads SYGVKD. The length of the CDR3 is 15 residues. The CDR3 protein is CAISDRGGQSGELFF. The CDR3 DNA reads as TGTGCCATCAGTGACCGGGGGGGCCAGTCCGGGGAGCTGTTTTTT.

The chain carries TRBV5-1 and TRBJ2-3; D gene unclear. Germline CDR1 SGHRS, CDR2 YFSETQ. The V and J ends lost 0 bases and 0 bases respectively, with 11 bases between them. The CDR3 sequence is 16 residues long. CDR3 sequence: CASSLGHLTSTDTQYF. CDR3 coding DNA: TGCGCCAGCAGCTTGGGTCACCTTACTAGCACAGATACGCAGTATTTT.